This T cell receptor beta chain appears in the sequencing data of a study of cytomegalovirus exposure and HLA in healthy donors. Study summary: When 350 to 500 donors were genotyped, about 81% of them were found to fall in the Caucasian-associated ancestry cluster.

General study findings and limits: In an earlier analysis, about 87% or about 30%: the productive usage of most TCR beta V segments. The study recorded 150 to 200 TCR beta chains that were cytomegalovirus-associated.

Per the germline V gene, CDR1 is SGHTS and CDR2 is YDEGEE. The CDR3 covers 16 residues. The ends lost 4 bases at V and 13 bases at J; junction bases unmatched: 16. In the case of this clone: Antigen specificity is unknown.

The primer mix had 60 Vbeta and 13 Jbeta primers. The assay was immunoSEQ multiplex PCR, and TCRdb's table has in-frame clones only and misses some. The sample lists about 160,000 clones, 75% to 85% occurring once. Sequencing was carried out using PBMCs. The TCR originated in a woman in her fifties or sixties in good health and CMV-seronegative. J is TRBJ1-6 and V is TRBV5-8; 8 nucleotides line up with TRBD1. CDR3 nucleotide sequence: TGTGCCAGCAGCACGACCGGGACAGGCCCCTTCTATCCCCTCCACTTT. Its translation is CASSTTGTGPFYPLHF.